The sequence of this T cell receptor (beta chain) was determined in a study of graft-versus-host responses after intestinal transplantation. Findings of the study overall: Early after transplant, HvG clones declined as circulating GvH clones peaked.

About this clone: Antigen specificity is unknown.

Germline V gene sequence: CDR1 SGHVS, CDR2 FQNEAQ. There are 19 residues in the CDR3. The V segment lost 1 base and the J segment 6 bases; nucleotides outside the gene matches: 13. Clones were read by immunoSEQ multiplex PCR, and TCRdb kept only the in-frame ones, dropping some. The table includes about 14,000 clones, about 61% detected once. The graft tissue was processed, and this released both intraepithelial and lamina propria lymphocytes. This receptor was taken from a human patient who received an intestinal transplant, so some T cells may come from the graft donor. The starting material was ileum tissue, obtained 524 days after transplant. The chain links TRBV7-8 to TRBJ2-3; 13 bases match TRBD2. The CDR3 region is CASSLGWRTSGGGMDTQYF. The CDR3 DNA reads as TGTGCCAGCAGCTTAGGCTGGAGGACTAGCGGGGGAGGTATGGATACGCAGTATTTT.